These T cell receptor beta chains were read from a single sample in a study of blood T cell repertoires in COVID-19. Sequencing used immunoSEQ multiplex PCR; TCRdb keeps in-frame clones, though not all of them. The data hold about 200,000 clones, with around 80% observed a single time. The specimen was peripheral blood. Receptors were obtained from a woman of 80 years or more with acute or convalescent COVID-19. Each CDR3 is given with its conserved first and last residue. D genes are given only for firm matches. The size of a clone is reported for some rows only, either as once, few or many, or as a class for expanded clones.

d_call: .; cdr3_length: 13; clone_size: .; v_call: TRBV28; j_call: TRBJ1-1; cdr3_nt: TGTGCCAGCATCCGCCAGGAGGGCACTGAAGCTTTCTTT; cdr3_aa: CASIRQEGTEAFF
d_call: TRBD2; cdr3_length: 15; clone_size: .; v_call: TRBV5-1; j_call: TRBJ2-7; cdr3_nt: TGCGCCAGCTCGAGGGAGGGGAGTGGTTCCTACGAGCAGTACTTC; cdr3_aa: CASSREGSGSYEQYF
d_call: .; cdr3_length: 14; clone_size: .; v_call: TRBV30; j_call: TRBJ2-3; cdr3_nt: TGTGCCTGGAGTGAAAGTCCCTACACAGATACGCAGTATTTT; cdr3_aa: CAWSESPYTDTQYF
d_call: TRBD1; cdr3_length: 15; clone_size: .; v_call: TRBV30; j_call: TRBJ2-5; cdr3_nt: TGTGCCTGGAGTGTAGGGACAGGGCGACAAGAGACCCAGTACTTC; cdr3_aa: CAWSVGTGRQETQYF
d_call: .; cdr3_length: 16; clone_size: .; v_call: TRBV30; j_call: TRBJ1-1; cdr3_nt: TGTGCCTGGAGTGTAAGTCAGGGCTGGATGAACACTGAAGCTTTCTTT; cdr3_aa: CAWSVSQGWMNTEAFF
d_call: .; cdr3_length: 14; clone_size: .; v_call: TRBV6-5; j_call: TRBJ1-5; cdr3_nt: TGTGCCAGCAGTCACAGGAGGGACAATCAGCCCCAGCATTTT; cdr3_aa: CASSHRRDNQPQHF
d_call: TRBD2; cdr3_length: 15; clone_size: .; v_call: TRBV11-2; j_call: TRBJ2-1; cdr3_nt: TGTGCCAGCAGCTTAACTAGCGGGAGTTGGGATGAGCAGTTCTTC; cdr3_aa: CASSLTSGSWDEQFF
d_call: TRBD2; cdr3_length: 17; clone_size: .; v_call: TRBV7-2; j_call: TRBJ2-1; cdr3_nt: TGTGCCAGCAGTAGACAGCGGGGGTCCACCTCCTACAATGAGCAGTTCTTC; cdr3_aa: CASSRQRGSTSYNEQFF
d_call: .; cdr3_length: 14; clone_size: .; v_call: TRBV28; j_call: TRBJ2-7; cdr3_nt: TGTGCCAGCAGTTTTAGTAGCGTACCCTACGAGCAGTACTTC; cdr3_aa: CASSFSSVPYEQYF
d_call: .; cdr3_length: 15; clone_size: once; v_call: TRBV6-6; j_call: TRBJ2-7; cdr3_nt: TGTGCCAGCAGCGAGCTAAGGACAGATAAGTACGAGCAGTACTTC; cdr3_aa: CASSELRTDKYEQYF
d_call: TRBD1; cdr3_length: 16; clone_size: .; v_call: TRBV11-2; j_call: TRBJ1-2; cdr3_nt: TGTGCCAGCAGCTTAGAAACTATAACAGGGGGCTATGGCTACACCTTC; cdr3_aa: CASSLETITGGYGYTF
d_call: .; cdr3_length: 15; clone_size: once; v_call: TRBV18; j_call: TRBJ1-3; cdr3_nt: TGTGCCAGCTCACCGGCCGCAGGCTCTGGAAACACCATATATTTT; cdr3_aa: CASSPAAGSGNTIYF
d_call: .; cdr3_length: 13; clone_size: few; v_call: TRBV5-1; j_call: TRBJ1-2; cdr3_nt: TGCGCCAGCAGCTTGGCGGGGGACTCATTGGGGACCTTC; cdr3_aa: CASSLAGDSLGTF
d_call: TRBD1; cdr3_length: 16; clone_size: .; v_call: TRBV19; j_call: TRBJ2-6; cdr3_nt: TGTGCCAGTAGTACCCGACAGGGGGCTGGGGCCAACGTCCTGACTTTC; cdr3_aa: CASSTRQGAGANVLTF
d_call: .; cdr3_length: 14; clone_size: .; v_call: TRBV27; j_call: TRBJ2-7; cdr3_nt: TGTGCCAGCAGTTCTCTAAACGGAGCTTACGAGCAGTACTTC; cdr3_aa: CASSSLNGAYEQYF
d_call: TRBD2; cdr3_length: 15; clone_size: .; v_call: TRBV11-3; j_call: TRBJ2-3; cdr3_nt: TGTGCCAGCAGCGGTCCTAGCGGGAGCACAGATACGCAGTATTTT; cdr3_aa: CASSGPSGSTDTQYF
d_call: .; cdr3_length: 14; clone_size: few; v_call: TRBV4-2; j_call: TRBJ1-4; cdr3_nt: TGTGCCAGCAGCCAAATGGGGGACAACAGAAAACTGTTTTTT; cdr3_aa: CASSQMGDNRKLFF
d_call: .; cdr3_length: 12; clone_size: once; v_call: TRBV6-1; j_call: TRBJ1-2; cdr3_nt: TGTGCCAGCAGTGAATGGAGCTATGGCTACACCTTC; cdr3_aa: CASSEWSYGYTF
d_call: .; cdr3_length: 14; clone_size: once; v_call: TRBV5-4; j_call: TRBJ1-4; cdr3_nt: TGTGCCAGCAGCTTAGGGAGGGCTAATGAAAAACTGTTTTTT; cdr3_aa: CASSLGRANEKLFF
d_call: .; cdr3_length: 12; clone_size: few; v_call: TRBV12-5; j_call: TRBJ1-4; cdr3_nt: TGTGCTAGTGGTTCCCCGGGGGAAAAACTGTTTTTT; cdr3_aa: CASGSPGEKLFF
d_call: .; cdr3_length: 13; clone_size: .; v_call: TRBV6-2/TRBV6-3; j_call: TRBJ1-2; cdr3_nt: TGTGCCAGCAGTTATCGGGGATTCTATGGCTACACCTTC; cdr3_aa: CASSYRGFYGYTF
d_call: TRBD1; cdr3_length: 15; clone_size: .; v_call: TRBV6-2/TRBV6-3; j_call: TRBJ1-2; cdr3_nt: TGTGCCAGCAGTACACGACAGGGGCCTGACTATGGCTACACCTTC; cdr3_aa: CASSTRQGPDYGYTF
d_call: TRBD1; cdr3_length: 15; clone_size: .; v_call: TRBV3-1/TRBV3-2; j_call: TRBJ1-5; cdr3_nt: TGTGCCAGCAGCCAAACAGGGGGCTACAATCAGCCCCAGCATTTT; cdr3_aa: CASSQTGGYNQPQHF
d_call: .; cdr3_length: 13; clone_size: .; v_call: TRBV10-1; j_call: TRBJ2-1; cdr3_nt: TGCGGGAATTGCCGGGAAAAATACAATGAGCAGTTCTTC; cdr3_aa: CGNCREKYNEQFF
d_call: .; cdr3_length: 15; clone_size: .; v_call: TRBV18; j_call: TRBJ2-7; cdr3_nt: TGTGCCAGCTCACCTACAGCAGTTTCCTCCTACGAGCAGTACTTC; cdr3_aa: CASSPTAVSSYEQYF
d_call: TRBD2; cdr3_length: 14; clone_size: .; v_call: TRBV2; j_call: TRBJ2-1; cdr3_nt: TGTGCCAGCAAGACTAGCGGGGGGGCGAGTGAGCAGTTCTTC; cdr3_aa: CASKTSGGASEQFF
d_call: TRBD2; cdr3_length: 18; clone_size: .; v_call: TRBV5-5; j_call: TRBJ2-1; cdr3_nt: TGTGCCAGCAGCTTCACTAGCGGGGGGGCTGCCCTTTACAATGAGCAGTTCTTC; cdr3_aa: CASSFTSGGAALYNEQFF
d_call: .; cdr3_length: 14; clone_size: few; v_call: TRBV6-6; j_call: TRBJ1-6; cdr3_nt: TGTGCCAGCAGTAAAAGACAGGATAATTCACCCCTCCACTTT; cdr3_aa: CASSKRQDNSPLHF
d_call: .; cdr3_length: 16; clone_size: .; v_call: TRBV7-9; j_call: TRBJ1-5; cdr3_nt: TGTGCCAGCAGTTTATCCCCACTCGGGGGCAATCAGCCCCAGCATTTT; cdr3_aa: CASSLSPLGGNQPQHF
d_call: TRBD1; cdr3_length: 14; clone_size: .; v_call: TRBV5-1; j_call: TRBJ2-7; cdr3_nt: TGCGCCAGCAGCTTACAGGGGATCTCCTACGAGCAGTACTTC; cdr3_aa: CASSLQGISYEQYF
d_call: .; cdr3_length: 13; clone_size: .; v_call: TRBV10-3; j_call: TRBJ2-2; cdr3_nt: TGTGCCATCAGTGAGTCTTCCGCCGGGGAGCTGTTTTTT; cdr3_aa: CAISESSAGELFF
d_call: .; cdr3_length: 14; clone_size: .; v_call: TRBV10-3; j_call: TRBJ1-1; cdr3_nt: TGTGCCACCGGCTCGCAGGGTAGGGGCACTGAAGCTTTCTTT; cdr3_aa: CATGSQGRGTEAFF
d_call: .; cdr3_length: 16; clone_size: .; v_call: TRBV18; j_call: TRBJ2-1; cdr3_nt: TGTGCCAGCTCCCCCGGGCGGGTAAGCTCCTACAATGAGCAGTTCTTC; cdr3_aa: CASSPGRVSSYNEQFF
d_call: TRBD1; cdr3_length: 14; clone_size: .; v_call: TRBV19; j_call: TRBJ1-2; cdr3_nt: TGTGCCAGTAGGACAGGGGGCGCAGACTATGGCTACACCTTC; cdr3_aa: CASRTGGADYGYTF
d_call: .; cdr3_length: 15; clone_size: .; v_call: TRBV5-4; j_call: TRBJ1-6; cdr3_nt: TGTGCCAGCAAGAAAGGGAGTCGGTCTGATTCACCCCTCCACTTT; cdr3_aa: CASKKGSRSDSPLHF
d_call: .; cdr3_length: 13; clone_size: .; v_call: TRBV24-1; j_call: TRBJ2-1; cdr3_nt: TGTGCCACCGGCGGGGAGATCTACAATGAGCAGTTCTTC; cdr3_aa: CATGGEIYNEQFF
d_call: TRBD1; cdr3_length: 15; clone_size: .; v_call: TRBV30; j_call: TRBJ1-6; cdr3_nt: TGTGCCTGGAGTCCAAAGGACAGGGGTAATTCACCCCTCCACTTT; cdr3_aa: CAWSPKDRGNSPLHF
d_call: TRBD1; cdr3_length: 14; clone_size: .; v_call: TRBV29-1; j_call: TRBJ1-1; cdr3_nt: TGCAGCGTCGGCTATGGACAGGGCGGGACTGAAGCTTTCTTT; cdr3_aa: CSVGYGQGGTEAFF
d_call: .; cdr3_length: 16; clone_size: .; v_call: TRBV18; j_call: TRBJ1-4; cdr3_nt: TGTGCCAGCTCACCATTGGACAGTGCAACTAATGAAAAACTGTTTTTT; cdr3_aa: CASSPLDSATNEKLFF
d_call: TRBD2; cdr3_length: 16; clone_size: few; v_call: TRBV28; j_call: TRBJ2-7; cdr3_nt: TGTGCCAGCAGTCTTCCTTTAGCGGGTAATTCCTACGAGCAGTACTTC; cdr3_aa: CASSLPLAGNSYEQYF
d_call: .; cdr3_length: 15; clone_size: .; v_call: TRBV5-8; j_call: TRBJ2-1; cdr3_nt: TGTGCCAGCAGCTCACTAGGACTCACTTACAATGAGCAGTTCTTC; cdr3_aa: CASSSLGLTYNEQFF
d_call: TRBD2; cdr3_length: 14; clone_size: once; v_call: TRBV5-8; j_call: TRBJ2-3; cdr3_nt: TGTGCCAGCAGCTCGGGACTAGCGGCAGATACGCAGTATTTT; cdr3_aa: CASSSGLAADTQYF
d_call: TRBD1; cdr3_length: 15; clone_size: .; v_call: TRBV6-5; j_call: TRBJ1-5; cdr3_nt: TGTGCCAGCAGTCCCGAGGGGACAGGCAATCAGCCCCAGCATTTT; cdr3_aa: CASSPEGTGNQPQHF
d_call: TRBD2; cdr3_length: 15; clone_size: .; v_call: TRBV6-2/TRBV6-3; j_call: TRBJ2-3; cdr3_nt: TGTGCCAGCAGTTTCTCGACTAGCGGGAGAGATACGCAGTATTTT; cdr3_aa: CASSFSTSGRDTQYF
d_call: .; cdr3_length: 13; clone_size: few; v_call: TRBV27; j_call: TRBJ2-3; cdr3_nt: TGTGCCAGCACTGGGGGCGGAGGAGATACGCAGTATTTT; cdr3_aa: CASTGGGGDTQYF
d_call: .; cdr3_length: 16; clone_size: .; v_call: TRBV6-2/TRBV6-3; j_call: TRBJ2-1; cdr3_nt: TGTGCCAGCAGTTTTGCGGGGGCCCCCACCTCCGGTGAGCAGTTCTTC; cdr3_aa: CASSFAGAPTSGEQFF
d_call: TRBD2; cdr3_length: 16; clone_size: once; v_call: TRBV6-6; j_call: TRBJ2-3; cdr3_nt: TGTGCCAGCAGTTACTCGATCAGCGGGAGTGCAGATACGCAGTATTTT; cdr3_aa: CASSYSISGSADTQYF
d_call: TRBD1; cdr3_length: 14; clone_size: .; v_call: TRBV11-1; j_call: TRBJ1-2; cdr3_nt: TGTGCCAGCAGCTACGACAGGGGGGACTATGGCTACACCTTC; cdr3_aa: CASSYDRGDYGYTF
d_call: TRBD1; cdr3_length: 15; clone_size: .; v_call: TRBV27; j_call: TRBJ1-6; cdr3_nt: TGTGCCAGCAGAGCCGGGACAGTCTATAATTCACCCCTCCACTTT; cdr3_aa: CASRAGTVYNSPLHF
d_call: TRBD1; cdr3_length: 15; clone_size: few; v_call: TRBV5-1; j_call: TRBJ1-1; cdr3_nt: TGCGCCAGCAGCTCGTTAGGGGGCCCGAACACTGAAGCTTTCTTT; cdr3_aa: CASSSLGGPNTEAFF
d_call: TRBD2; cdr3_length: 16; clone_size: once; v_call: TRBV18; j_call: TRBJ2-3; cdr3_nt: TGTGCCAGCTCACCACCGAGGGGAGGGAGCACAGATACGCAGTATTTT; cdr3_aa: CASSPPRGGSTDTQYF
d_call: TRBD1; cdr3_length: 14; clone_size: few; v_call: TRBV19; j_call: TRBJ2-1; cdr3_nt: TGTGCCAGTAGTATAAGGGCGGGACAGGGTGAGCAGTTCTTC; cdr3_aa: CASSIRAGQGEQFF
d_call: TRBD1; cdr3_length: 14; clone_size: few; v_call: TRBV4-3; j_call: TRBJ1-2; cdr3_nt: TGCGCCAGCAGCCGAGACAGGGTTGACTATGGCTACACCTTC; cdr3_aa: CASSRDRVDYGYTF
d_call: TRBD1; cdr3_length: 15; clone_size: .; v_call: TRBV2; j_call: TRBJ2-1; cdr3_nt: TGTGCCAGCAGGCTACAGGGGGGAGCTTACAATGAGCAGTTCTTC; cdr3_aa: CASRLQGGAYNEQFF
d_call: TRBD2; cdr3_length: 15; clone_size: .; v_call: TRBV2; j_call: TRBJ2-3; cdr3_nt: TGTGCCAGCAGTGAATTACTAGCGGGAGCAGCTACGCAGTATTTT; cdr3_aa: CASSELLAGAATQYF
d_call: TRBD1; cdr3_length: 13; clone_size: .; v_call: TRBV6-5; j_call: TRBJ2-7; cdr3_nt: TGTGCCAGCAGCACAGGGGTGCTATACGAGCAGTACTTC; cdr3_aa: CASSTGVLYEQYF
d_call: .; cdr3_length: 14; clone_size: .; v_call: TRBV19; j_call: TRBJ1-5; cdr3_nt: TGTGCCAGTGGGTCCCCAGGACGGGGTCAGCCCCAGCATTTT; cdr3_aa: CASGSPGRGQPQHF
d_call: TRBD1; cdr3_length: 18; clone_size: .; v_call: TRBV19; j_call: TRBJ1-5; cdr3_nt: TGTGCCAGTAGGGTCGGGGGACAGGGATCTGTGGGCAATCAGCCCCAGCATTTT; cdr3_aa: CASRVGGQGSVGNQPQHF
d_call: TRBD1; cdr3_length: 15; clone_size: once; v_call: TRBV29-1; j_call: TRBJ1-1; cdr3_nt: TGCAGCGTTGAAGGGGGACAGGGGGTAGGCACTGAAGCTTTCTTT; cdr3_aa: CSVEGGQGVGTEAFF